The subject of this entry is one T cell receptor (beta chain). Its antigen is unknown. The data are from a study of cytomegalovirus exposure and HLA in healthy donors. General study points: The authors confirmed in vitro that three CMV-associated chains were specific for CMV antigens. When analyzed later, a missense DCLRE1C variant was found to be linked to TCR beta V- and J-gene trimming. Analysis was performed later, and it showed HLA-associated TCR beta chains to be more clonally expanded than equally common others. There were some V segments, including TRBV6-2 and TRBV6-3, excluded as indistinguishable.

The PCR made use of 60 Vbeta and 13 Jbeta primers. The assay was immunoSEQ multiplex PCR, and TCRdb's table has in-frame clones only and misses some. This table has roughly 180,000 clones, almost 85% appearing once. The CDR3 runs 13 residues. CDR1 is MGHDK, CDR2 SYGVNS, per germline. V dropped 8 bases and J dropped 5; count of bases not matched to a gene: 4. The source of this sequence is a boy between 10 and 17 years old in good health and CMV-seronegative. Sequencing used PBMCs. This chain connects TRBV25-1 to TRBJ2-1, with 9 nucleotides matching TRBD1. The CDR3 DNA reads TGTGCCAGCCTGGGACAGGGACACAATGAGCAGTTCTTC. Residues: CASLGQGHNEQFF.